The sequence of this TCR beta chain was determined in a study of regulatory T cells in long-lasting Graves disease. Findings of the study overall: Few sampled subjects may have lowered accuracy. TRBV28, TRBJ1-2 and TRBJ2-5 emerged as the favored segments in persistent disease. Lower TCR diversity characterized persistent Graves' patients relative to newly diagnosed patients.

Notes on this clonotype: Its antigen is unknown.

Both iRepertoire HTBI primers and Arm-PCR of CDR3 regions were used to build the TCR beta libraries. TCRdb re-called the multiplex PCR reads with MiXCR, one entry per CDR3 protein. The sample has about 460,000 distinct CDR3 sequences; about 22% are singletons. Time point in this sample: persistent/refractory GD, antithyroid drugs over 5 years with positive TRAb. Extracted RNA from PBMCs served as the source of the TCR library. The CDR3 totals 14 residues. The ends were cut back, 3 bases at V and 5 bases at J, with 17 bases in the middle. Germline V gene data show CDR1 as SQVTM and CDR2 as ANQGSEA. J is TRBJ2-7 and V is TRBV29-1; D not resolved. The source is a female donor with Graves disease. The sample consisted of peripheral blood mononuclear cells (PBMCs), taken when the disease was refractory, from a patient treated with antithyroid drugs. CDR3 DNA: TGCAGCGTTGAGGTAGGCCGGGCACGGAACGAGCAGTACTTC. This codes for CSVEVGRARNEQYF.